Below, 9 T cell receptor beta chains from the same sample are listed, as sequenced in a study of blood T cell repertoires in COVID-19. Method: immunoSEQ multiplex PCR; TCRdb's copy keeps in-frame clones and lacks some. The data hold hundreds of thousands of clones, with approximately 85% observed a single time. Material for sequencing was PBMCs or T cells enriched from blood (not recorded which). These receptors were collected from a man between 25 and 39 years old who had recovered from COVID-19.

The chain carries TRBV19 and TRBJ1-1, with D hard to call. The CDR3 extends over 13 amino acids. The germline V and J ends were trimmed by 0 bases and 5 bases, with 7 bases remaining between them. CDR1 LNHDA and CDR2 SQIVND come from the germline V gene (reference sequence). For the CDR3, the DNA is TGTGCCAGTAGTATAGATCGGGAGACTGAAGCTTTCTTT. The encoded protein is CASSIDRETEAFF.

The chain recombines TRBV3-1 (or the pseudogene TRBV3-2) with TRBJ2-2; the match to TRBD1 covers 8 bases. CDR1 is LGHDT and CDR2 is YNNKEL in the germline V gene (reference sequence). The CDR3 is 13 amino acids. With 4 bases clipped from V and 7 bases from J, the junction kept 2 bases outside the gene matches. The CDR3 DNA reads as TGTGCCAGCAGCCGGGACAGGTACGGGGAGCTGTTTTTT. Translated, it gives CASSRDRYGELFF.

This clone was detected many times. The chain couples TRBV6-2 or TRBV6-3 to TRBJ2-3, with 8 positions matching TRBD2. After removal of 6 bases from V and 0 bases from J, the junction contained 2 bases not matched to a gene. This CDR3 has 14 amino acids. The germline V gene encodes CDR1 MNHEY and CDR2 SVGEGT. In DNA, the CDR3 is TGTGCCAGCAGCGGACTAGCTAGCACAGATACGCAGTATTTT. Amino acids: CASSGLASTDTQYF.

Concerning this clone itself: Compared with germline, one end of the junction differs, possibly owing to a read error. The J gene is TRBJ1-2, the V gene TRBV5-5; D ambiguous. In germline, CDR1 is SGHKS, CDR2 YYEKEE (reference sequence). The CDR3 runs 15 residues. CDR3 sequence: CASTLRAQGSYGYTF. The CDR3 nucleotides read TGTGCCAGCACCTTGCGGGCCCAAGGGAGCTATGGCTACACCTTC.

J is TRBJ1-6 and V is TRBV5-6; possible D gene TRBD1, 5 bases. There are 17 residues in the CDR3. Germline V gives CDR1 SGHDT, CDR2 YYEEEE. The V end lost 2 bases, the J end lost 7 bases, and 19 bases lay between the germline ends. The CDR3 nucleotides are TGTGCCAGCAGCTTTTTGGCCGCGGGGCTCGGGAATTCACCCCTCCACTTT. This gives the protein CASSFLAAGLGNSPLHF.

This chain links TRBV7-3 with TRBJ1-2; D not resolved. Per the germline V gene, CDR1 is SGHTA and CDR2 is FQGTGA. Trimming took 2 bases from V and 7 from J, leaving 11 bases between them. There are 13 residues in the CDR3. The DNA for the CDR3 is TGTGCCAGCAGCTTATACAATGAGGCTGGCTACACCTTC. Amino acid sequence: CASSLYNEAGYTF.

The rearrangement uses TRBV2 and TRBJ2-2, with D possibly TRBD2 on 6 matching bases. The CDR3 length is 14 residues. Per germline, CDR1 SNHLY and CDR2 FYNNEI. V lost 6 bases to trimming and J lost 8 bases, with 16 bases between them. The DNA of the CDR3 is TGTGCCAGCAGCGGCCGGGGAGGATCAGGGGAGCTGTTTTTT. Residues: CASSGRGGSGELFF.

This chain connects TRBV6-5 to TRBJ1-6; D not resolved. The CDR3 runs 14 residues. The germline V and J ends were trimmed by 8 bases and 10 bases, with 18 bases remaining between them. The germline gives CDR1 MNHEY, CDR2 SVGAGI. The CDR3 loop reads CASGLRGMGSPLHF. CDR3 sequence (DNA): TGTGCCAGCGGCCTCAGAGGGATGGGGTCACCCCTCCACTTT.

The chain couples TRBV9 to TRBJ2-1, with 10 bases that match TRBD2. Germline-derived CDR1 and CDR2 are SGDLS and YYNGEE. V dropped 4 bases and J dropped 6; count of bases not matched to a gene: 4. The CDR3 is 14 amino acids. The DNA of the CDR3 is TGTGCCAGCAGCCAGAGCGGGGGGGCCAATGAGCAGTTCTTC. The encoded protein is CASSQSGGANEQFF.